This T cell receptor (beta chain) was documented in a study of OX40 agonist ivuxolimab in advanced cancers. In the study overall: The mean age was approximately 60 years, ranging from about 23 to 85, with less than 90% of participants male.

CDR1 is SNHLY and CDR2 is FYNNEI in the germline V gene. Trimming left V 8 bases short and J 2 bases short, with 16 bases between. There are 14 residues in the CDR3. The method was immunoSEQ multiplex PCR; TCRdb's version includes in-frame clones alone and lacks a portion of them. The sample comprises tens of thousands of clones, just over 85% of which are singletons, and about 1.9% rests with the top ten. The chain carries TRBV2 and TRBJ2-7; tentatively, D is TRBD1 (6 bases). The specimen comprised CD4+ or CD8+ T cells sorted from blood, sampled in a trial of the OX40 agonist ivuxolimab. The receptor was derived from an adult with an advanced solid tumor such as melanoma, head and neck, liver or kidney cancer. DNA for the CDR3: TGTGCCAGCCAGCTTGACAGGTCTACCTACGAGCAGTACTTC. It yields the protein CASQLDRSTYEQYF.